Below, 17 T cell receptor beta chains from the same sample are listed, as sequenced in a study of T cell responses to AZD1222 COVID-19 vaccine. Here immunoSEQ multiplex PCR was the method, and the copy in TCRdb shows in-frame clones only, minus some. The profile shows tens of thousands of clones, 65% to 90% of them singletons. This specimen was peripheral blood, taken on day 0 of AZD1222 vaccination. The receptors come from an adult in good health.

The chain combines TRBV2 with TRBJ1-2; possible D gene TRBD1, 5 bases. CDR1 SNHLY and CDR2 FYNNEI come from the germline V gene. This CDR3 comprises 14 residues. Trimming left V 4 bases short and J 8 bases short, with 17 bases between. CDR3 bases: TGTGCCAGCAGTGTGGTACAGGCTAACAGGGGCTACACCTTC. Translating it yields CASSVVQANRGYTF. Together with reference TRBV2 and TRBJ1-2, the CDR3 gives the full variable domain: EPEVTQTPSHQVTQMGQEVILRCVPISNHLYFYWYRQILGQKVEFLVSFYNNEISEKSEIFDDQFSVERPDGSNFTLKIRSTKLEDSAMYFCASSVVQANRGYTFGSGTRLTVV.

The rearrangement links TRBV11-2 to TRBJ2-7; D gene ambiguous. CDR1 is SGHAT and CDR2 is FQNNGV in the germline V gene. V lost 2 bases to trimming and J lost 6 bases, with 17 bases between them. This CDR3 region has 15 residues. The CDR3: CASSLWEVRPSEQYF. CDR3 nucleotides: TGTGCCAGCAGCTTATGGGAAGTAAGACCCTCCGAGCAGTACTTC.

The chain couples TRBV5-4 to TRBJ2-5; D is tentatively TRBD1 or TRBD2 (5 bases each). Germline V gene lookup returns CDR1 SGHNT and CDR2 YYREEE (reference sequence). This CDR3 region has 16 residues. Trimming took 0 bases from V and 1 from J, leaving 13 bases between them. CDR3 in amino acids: CASSLGDPGVQETQYF. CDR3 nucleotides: TGTGCCAGCAGCTTGGGGGACCCCGGGGTCCAAGAGACCCAGTACTTC.

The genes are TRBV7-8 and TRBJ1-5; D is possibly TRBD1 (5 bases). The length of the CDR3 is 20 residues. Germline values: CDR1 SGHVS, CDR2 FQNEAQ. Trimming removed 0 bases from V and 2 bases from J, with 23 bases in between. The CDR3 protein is CASSLAPDLTTDSGNQPQHF. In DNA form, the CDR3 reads TGTGCCAGCAGCTTAGCACCGGACCTTACCACCGACAGTGGCAATCAGCCCCAGCATTTT.

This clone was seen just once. The CDR3 DNA reads as TGCGCCAGCAGTGAGTCTCCGACAGGGGTGGAAGAAAAACTGTTTTTT. This encodes CASSESPTGVEEKLFF. The chain joins TRBV10-2 to TRBJ1-4; 8 positions agree with TRBD1. The germline CDR1 and CDR2 sequences are WSHSY and SAAADI. With 0 bases clipped from V and 8 bases from J, the junction kept 8 bases outside the gene matches. The CDR3 sequence is 16 residues long.

The CDR3 DNA follows: TGCAGCGTTGAGGTTAGCAGGGGAGTAGATACGCAGTATTTT. Translated, it gives CSVEVSRGVDTQYF. The chain has TRBV29-1 and TRBJ2-3, with D tentatively TRBD1 (6 bases). V dropped 3 bases and J dropped 5 bases, with 15 bases sitting between them. Per germline, CDR1 SQVTM and CDR2 ANQGSEA. This CDR3 has 14 amino acids.

CDR3 sequence reads: CASSGRGPDNSPLHF. CDR3 sequence (DNA): TGTGCCTCTTCGGGGAGGGGTCCGGATAATTCACCCCTCCACTTT. The genes are TRBV10-3 and TRBJ1-6, with D maybe TRBD1 (5 bases). Trimming pared 11 bases from V and 5 bases from J, leaving 19 bases between. CDR1 and CDR2 (germline): ENHRY, SYGVKD. The CDR3 covers 15 residues.

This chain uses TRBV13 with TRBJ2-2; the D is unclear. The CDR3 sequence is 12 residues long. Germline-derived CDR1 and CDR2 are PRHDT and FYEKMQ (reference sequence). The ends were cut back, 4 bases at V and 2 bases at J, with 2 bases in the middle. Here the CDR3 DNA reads TGTGCCAGCAGCTATAACACCGGGGAGCTGTTTTTT. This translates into CASSYNTGELFF.

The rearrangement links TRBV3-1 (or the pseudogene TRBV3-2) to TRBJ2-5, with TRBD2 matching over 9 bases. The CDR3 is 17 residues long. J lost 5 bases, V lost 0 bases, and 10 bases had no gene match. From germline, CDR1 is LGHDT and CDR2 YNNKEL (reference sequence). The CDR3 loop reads CASSQDVSGGSTETQYF. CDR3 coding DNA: TGTGCCAGCAGCCAAGATGTTAGCGGGGGCTCTACCGAGACCCAGTACTTC.

The CDR3 region is CASRRQGDPGEQYF. DNA for the CDR3: TGTGCCAGCAGGCGACAGGGGGACCCCGGCGAGCAGTACTTC. V gene TRBV6-5 combines with J gene TRBJ2-7; 9 bases are shared with TRBD1. Trimming cost V 6 bases and J 6 bases; bases outside gene matches: 9. The CDR3 has 14 amino acids. Looked up from germline, CDR1 is MNHEY and CDR2 is SVGAGI.

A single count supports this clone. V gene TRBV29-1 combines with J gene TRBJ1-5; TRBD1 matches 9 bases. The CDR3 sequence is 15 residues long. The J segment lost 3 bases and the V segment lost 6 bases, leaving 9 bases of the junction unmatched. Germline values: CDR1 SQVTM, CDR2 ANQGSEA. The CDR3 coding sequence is TGCAGCGTATCGGCGGGGACAGGGATCAATCAGCCCCAGCATTTT. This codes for CSVSAGTGINQPQHF.

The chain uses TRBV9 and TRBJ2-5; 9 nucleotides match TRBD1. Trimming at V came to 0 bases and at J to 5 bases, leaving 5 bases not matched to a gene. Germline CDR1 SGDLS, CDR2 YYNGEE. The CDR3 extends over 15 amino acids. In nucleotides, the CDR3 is TGTGCCAGCAGCGTAGGGGACAGGGCCTTGGAGACCCAGTACTTC. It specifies CASSVGDRALETQYF.

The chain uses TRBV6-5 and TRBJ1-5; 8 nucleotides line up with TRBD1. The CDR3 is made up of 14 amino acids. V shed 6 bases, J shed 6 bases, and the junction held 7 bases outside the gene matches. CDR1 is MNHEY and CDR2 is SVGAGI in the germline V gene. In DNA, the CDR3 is TGTGCCAGCAGCCGGACAGGGCGGGGTCAGCCCCAGCATTTT. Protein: CASSRTGRGQPQHF.

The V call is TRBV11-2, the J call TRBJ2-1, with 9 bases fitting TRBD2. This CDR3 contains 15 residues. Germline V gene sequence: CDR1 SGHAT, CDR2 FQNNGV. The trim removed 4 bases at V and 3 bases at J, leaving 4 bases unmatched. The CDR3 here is CASSSRAGGYNEQFF. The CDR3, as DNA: TGTGCCAGCAGCTCCCGAGCGGGGGGCTACAATGAGCAGTTCTTC.

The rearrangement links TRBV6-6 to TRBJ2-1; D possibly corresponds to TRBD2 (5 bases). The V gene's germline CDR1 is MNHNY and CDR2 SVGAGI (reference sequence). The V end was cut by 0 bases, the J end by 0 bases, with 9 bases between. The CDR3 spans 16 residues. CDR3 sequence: CASSYSVRDSYNEQFF. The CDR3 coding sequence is TGTGCCAGCAGTTACTCTGTCCGGGACTCCTACAATGAGCAGTTCTTC.

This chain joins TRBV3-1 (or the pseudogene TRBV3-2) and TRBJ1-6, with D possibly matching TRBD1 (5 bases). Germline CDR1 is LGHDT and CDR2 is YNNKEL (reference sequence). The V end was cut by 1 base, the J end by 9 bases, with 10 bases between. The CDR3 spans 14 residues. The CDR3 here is CASSQVDGGSPLHF. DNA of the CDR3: TGTGCCAGCAGCCAAGTTGATGGGGGTTCACCCCTCCACTTT.

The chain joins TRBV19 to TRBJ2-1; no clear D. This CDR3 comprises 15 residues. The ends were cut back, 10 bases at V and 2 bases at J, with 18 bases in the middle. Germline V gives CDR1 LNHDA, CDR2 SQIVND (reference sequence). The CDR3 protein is CATMGGRLTYNEQFF. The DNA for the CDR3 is TGTGCCACCATGGGCGGCAGATTAACCTACAATGAGCAGTTCTTC.